A single TCR beta chain is shown here with its context. Sequenced by immunoSEQ multiplex PCR; TCRdb stores in-frame clones only, minus some. Seen here are approximately 360,000 clones, approximately 88% observed once, and the top ten hold approximately 1%. This entry comes from a study of blood T cell repertoires in COVID-19. About the study: Collection of acute and convalescent COVID-19 samples took place in the United States, Italy and Spain.

Germline V lookup: CDR1 SGHTA, CDR2 FQGNSA. The CDR3 consists of 14 residues. Trimming removed 3 bases from V and 8 bases from J; junction bases left unmatched: 4. This sequence originates from a woman in her 30s with acute COVID-19. The chain links TRBV7-2 to TRBJ1-2; 12 positions agree with TRBD1. Sequenced input: PBMCs or T cells enriched from blood (not recorded which). In nucleotides, the CDR3 is TGTGCCAGCAGCTTGGGACAGGGGGCGCAGGGCTACACCTTC. Translating gives CASSLGQGAQGYTF.